The 27 T cell receptor beta chains given below trace back to one sample, sequenced in a study of blood T cell repertoires in COVID-19. Only in-frame clones appear in the TCRdb table, and some are missing; sequencing was by immunoSEQ multiplex PCR. The table lists roughly 30,000 clones, just under 95% of them singletons. The sequencing sample was made of peripheral blood. The receptor set was obtained from a woman aged 65 to 85 with COVID-19, enrolled during active disease.

This chain joins TRBV19 and TRBJ1-5; D perhaps matches TRBD1 (5 bases). V was cut by 5 bases and J by 0 bases, with 17 bases left in between. From germline, CDR1 is LNHDA and CDR2 SQIVND (reference sequence). The CDR3 loop spans 17 amino acids. The CDR3 spells CASSAPGLRYSNQPQHF. Written as DNA, the CDR3 is TGTGCCAGTAGTGCACCGGGACTGAGGTATAGCAATCAGCCCCAGCATTTT.

J is TRBJ2-7 and V is TRBV4-2, with TRBD2 identical over 8 bases. V lost 1 base and J lost 3; bases outside the gene matches: 8. This CDR3 region has 16 residues. Germline values: CDR1 LGHNA, CDR2 YNFKEQ. CDR3 amino acids: CASSQAQGTSGYEQYF. Written as DNA, the CDR3 is TGTGCCAGCAGCCAAGCCCAGGGGACTAGTGGCTACGAGCAGTACTTC.

The chain combines TRBV25-1 with TRBJ2-7; tentative D call: TRBD2 (6 bases). This CDR3 has 16 amino acids. Trimming took off 4 bases at V and 4 bases at J, with 20 bases between the two ends. Germline V gene sequence: CDR1 MGHDK, CDR2 SYGVNS. CDR3 protein: CASSAPWGSGGYEQYF. The CDR3 nucleotides read TGTGCCAGCAGTGCGCCTTGGGGTAGCGGAGGTTACGAGCAGTACTTC.

The rearrangement uses TRBV19 and TRBJ1-4; D ambiguous. Trimming cost V 3 bases and J 12 bases, with 11 bases left between them. This CDR3 contains 12 residues. Germline loops: CDR1 LNHDA, CDR2 SQIVND (reference sequence). In DNA, the CDR3 is TGTGCCAGTAGTATCGCGGCCGGGGAACTGTTTTTT. Translation gives CASSIAAGELFF.

This clone was observed a single time. The V and J genes are TRBV6-1 and TRBJ2-1; 10 nucleotides match TRBD2. From germline, CDR1 is MNHNS and CDR2 SASEGT. This CDR3 has 15 residues. After removal of 3 bases from V and 4 bases from J, the junction contained 3 bases not matched to a gene. The CDR3 coding sequence is TGTGCCAGCAGTGATTCTAGCGGGAGATACAATGAGCAGTTCTTC. It yields the protein CASSDSSGRYNEQFF.

The count of this clone is one. The chain carries TRBV11-2 and TRBJ2-1; 8 nucleotides align to TRBD2. The CDR3 length is 16 residues. V shed 6 bases, J shed 4 bases, and the junction held 11 bases outside the gene matches. Germline CDR1 reads SGHAT; CDR2 reads FQNNGV. CDR3 DNA sequence: TGTGCCAGCAGTCAAACCGGGACTAGGGTATACAATGAGCAGTTCTTC. The encoded protein is CASSQTGTRVYNEQFF.

The chain couples TRBV19 to TRBJ1-2; 9 bases agree with TRBD1. V dropped 3 bases and J dropped 6; count of bases not matched to a gene: 8. CDR3 length equals 15 residues. CDR1 LNHDA and CDR2 SQIVND come from the germline V gene (reference sequence). CDR3 nucleotide sequence: TGTGCCAGTAGTATCCGTACAGGGGGCACAGATGGCTACACCTTC. Protein: CASSIRTGGTDGYTF.

The chain joins TRBV27 to TRBJ1-4, with 7 bases matching TRBD1. V dropped 4 bases and J dropped 7; count of bases not matched to a gene: 12. CDR1 is MNHEY, CDR2 SMNVEV, per germline (reference sequence). CDR3 length: 16 amino acids. In DNA form, the CDR3 reads TGTGCCAGCAGTTCGTCAACAGGGGCCCCTGGTGAAAAACTGTTTTTT. Translated, it gives CASSSSTGAPGEKLFF.

The V and J genes are TRBV28 and TRBJ1-4; D is unclear. The CDR3 is 14 residues long. Between the trimmed V and J ends, which lost 2 bases and 4 bases, there was a span of 8 bases. Germline V gives CDR1 MDHEN, CDR2 SYDVKM. The CDR3 DNA reads as TGTGCCAGCAGTTTAGGGCAGGATAATGAAAAACTGTTTTTT. As protein: CASSLGQDNEKLFF.

The chain recombines TRBV29-1 with TRBJ1-2; D gene ambiguous. V was cut by 5 bases and J by 6 bases, with 16 bases left in between. Germline V lookup: CDR1 SQVTM, CDR2 ANQGSEA. CDR3 length equals 13 residues. CDR3 protein: CSVTPGGRDGYTF. The CDR3 DNA sequence: TGCAGCGTTACCCCAGGAGGGCGGGATGGCTACACCTTC.

V and J are TRBV5-1 and TRBJ2-3; tentatively, D is TRBD2 (5 bases). Germline loops: CDR1 SGHRS, CDR2 YFSETQ. The CDR3 runs to 14 residues. V lost 0 bases, J lost 3 bases, and 8 bases lay in between. As DNA, the CDR3 is TGCGCCAGCAGCTTGGATCGCGGGACAGATACGCAGTATTTT. It codes for CASSLDRGTDTQYF.

The chain links TRBV12-3 or TRBV12-4 to TRBJ2-7; 8 bases line up with TRBD1. The CDR3 spans 13 residues. V shed 7 bases and J 6 bases; nucleotides not matched to a gene: 8. The CDR3 region is CASNGQGLGEQYF. CDR3 nucleotide sequence: TGTGCCAGCAACGGACAGGGCCTCGGCGAGCAGTACTTC.

The V and J genes are TRBV14 and TRBJ2-7, with 7 positions matching TRBD1. V trimming: 0 bases; J trimming: 3 bases; junction bases outside the gene matches: 8. Germline V lookup: CDR1 SGHDN, CDR2 FVKESK. This CDR3 is 16 amino acids long. The CDR3 nucleotides are TGTGCCAGCAGCCAAGATCGCCCCGACAGGGTCTACGAGCAGTACTTC. Its translation: CASSQDRPDRVYEQYF. Full variable domain (rest looked up from reference TRBV14 and TRBJ2-7): EAGVTQFPSHSVIEKGQTVTLRCDPISGHDNLYWYRRVMGKEIKFLLHFVKESKQDESGMPNNRFLAERTGGTYSTLKVQPAELEDSGVYFCASSQDRPDRVYEQYFGPGTRLTVT.

This sequence joins TRBV7-3 and TRBJ2-1, with D possibly matching TRBD1 (5 bases). Germline-derived CDR1 and CDR2 are SGHTA and FQGTGA. Trimming pared 5 bases from V and 0 bases from J, leaving 14 bases between. The CDR3 is made up of 16 amino acids. CDR3 region: CASSPTDSSSYNEQFF. The CDR3, as DNA: TGTGCCAGCAGCCCGACAGACTCTAGCTCCTACAATGAGCAGTTCTTC.

The chain employs TRBV6-7 and TRBJ2-5, with a weak D call TRBD1 (5 bases). TRBV6-7 is recorded as an ORF, its role being uncertain. This CDR3 comprises 18 residues. V gave up 2 bases and J gave up 0 bases, with 19 bases separating them. The CDR3 nucleotides are TGTGCCAGCAGTTACGCATTATTCAGGGCAGGTAACCAAGAGACCCAGTACTTC. It is translated as CASSYALFRAGNQETQYF.

V usage is TRBV27 and J usage is TRBJ1-4, with 7 nucleotides matching TRBD1. CDR1 is MNHEY, CDR2 SMNVEV, per germline (reference sequence). With V trimmed by 2 bases and J by 4 bases, 4 bases remained unmatched. This CDR3 is built from 15 residues. The CDR3, as DNA: TGTGCCAGCAGTTTAACAGGGGACCTTAATGAAAAACTGTTTTTT. Amino acids: CASSLTGDLNEKLFF.

This chain connects TRBV5-8 to TRBJ1-2; unclear D gene. Trimming removed 5 bases at V and 7 bases at J, with 6 bases between. The CDR3 runs to 10 residues. Germline assignment: CDR1 SGHTS and CDR2 YDEGEE. CDR3 nucleotide sequence: TGTGCCAGCAGTCGTCTTGGCTACACCTTC. Amino acid sequence: CASSRLGYTF.

There are a few counts of this clone. The gene calls are TRBV29-1 and TRBJ2-2, with D uncertain. Germline V lookup: CDR1 SQVTM, CDR2 ANQGSEA. The CDR3 spans 13 residues. V dropped 7 bases and J dropped 6 bases, with 15 bases sitting between them. The CDR3 DNA is TGCAGCGCCGGAGCCACCTCCGCCGGGGAGCTGTTTTTT. Amino acid sequence: CSAGATSAGELFF.

The rearrangement uses TRBV19 and TRBJ1-2, with TRBD1 matching over 7 bases. Germline V CDR1 and CDR2: LNHDA, SQIVND (reference sequence). This CDR3 contains 13 residues. V dropped 6 bases and J dropped 4; count of bases not matched to a gene: 5. CDR3 protein: CASRSTGAYGYTF. CDR3 DNA sequence: TGTGCCAGTAGATCCACAGGGGCCTATGGCTACACCTTC.

This chain joins TRBV5-4 and TRBJ1-1; 7 bases match TRBD1. With 2 bases clipped from V and 3 bases from J, the junction kept 7 bases outside the gene matches. CDR3 length: 15 residues. In germline, CDR1 is SGHNT, CDR2 YYREEE (reference sequence). CDR3 coding DNA: TGTGCCAGCAGCTTCCCGGACAGGAAGGACACTGAAGCTTTCTTT. Protein: CASSFPDRKDTEAFF.

The chain recombines TRBV2 with TRBJ1-6; maybe TRBD1 (6 bases). Germline CDR1 is SNHLY and CDR2 is FYNNEI. The CDR3 has 14 residues. Trimming shortened V by 4 bases and J by 7 bases, and 11 bases separated the two germline ends. CDR3 sequence reads: CASSVRTANSPLHF. CDR3 DNA: TGTGCCAGCAGTGTCAGGACAGCGAATTCACCCCTCCACTTT.

The chain carries TRBV5-4 and TRBJ1-3, with D perhaps TRBD1 (5 bases). CDR1 is SGHNT and CDR2 is YYREEE in the germline V gene (reference sequence). V was pared by 0 bases and J by 0 bases, with 10 bases between. The CDR3 is 16 residues long. The CDR3 sequence: CASSLESGNSGNTIYF. CDR3 in DNA: TGTGCCAGCAGCTTGGAGTCAGGGAACTCTGGAAACACCATATATTTT.

This chain links TRBV7-2 with TRBJ2-6, with TRBD2 matching over 7 bases. Trimming cost V 3 bases and J 7 bases; bases outside gene matches: 3. The germline gives CDR1 SGHTA, CDR2 FQGNSA. This CDR3 spans 14 amino acids. Here the CDR3 DNA reads TGTGCCAGCAGCTTGGGGGGGGACGCCAACGTCCTGACTTTC. It encodes CASSLGGDANVLTF.

This clone has only a few counts. V usage is TRBV25-1 and J usage is TRBJ2-6; D may be TRBD2 (6 bases). The CDR3 sequence is 12 residues long. The V gene lost 9 bases and the J gene lost 12 bases, with 15 bases spanning the gap. Germline V gene lookup returns CDR1 MGHDK and CDR2 SYGVNS. The CDR3 reads CASRGTSFVLTF. CDR3 nucleotide sequence: TGTGCCAGTAGAGGGACTTCCTTCGTCCTGACTTTC.

This clone was picked up a small number of times. The DNA of the CDR3 is TGCGCCAGCAGCAACCAAGACCCGGGGACCGGGGAGCTGTTTTTT. Encoded protein: CASSNQDPGTGELFF. The chain combines TRBV10-2 with TRBJ2-2; tentative D call: TRBD2 (5 bases). Germline CDR1 reads WSHSY; CDR2 reads SAAADI. Trimming shortened V by 6 bases and J by 5 bases, and 16 bases separated the two germline ends. CDR3 size: 15 residues.

The chain uses TRBV5-1 and TRBJ2-2; D perhaps matches TRBD1 (6 bases). CDR1 is SGHRS and CDR2 is YFSETQ in the germline V gene. The CDR3 has 17 residues. V was trimmed by 4 bases and J by 3 bases, leaving 19 bases between them. The CDR3 reads CASSRQIQGWDTGELFF. The CDR3 coding sequence is TGCGCCAGCAGCCGCCAAATACAGGGATGGGACACCGGGGAGCTGTTTTTT.

The V call is TRBV2, the J call TRBJ1-1; D might be TRBD1 (5 bases). The CDR3 is 13 residues long. CDR1 is SNHLY, CDR2 FYNNEI, per germline. V lost 3 bases, J lost 4 bases, and 9 bases lay in between. CDR3 loop: CASSDRGGTEAFF. The CDR3 nucleotides are TGTGCCAGCAGTGATCGGGGGGGCACTGAAGCTTTCTTT.